One sample yielded the 28 T cell receptor beta chains listed below, sequenced in a study of blood T cell repertoires in COVID-19. Clones were sequenced by immunoSEQ multiplex PCR, and TCRdb holds only the in-frame ones, with some missing. The profile shows about 300,000 clones, around 86% of them singletons. Specimen: peripheral blood. These receptors originate from a woman in her fifties or sixties with acute or convalescent COVID-19.

This clone was counted between two and nine times. This chain links TRBV5-4 with TRBJ1-1; weak D call: TRBD1 (5 bases). The germline V and J ends were trimmed by 4 bases and 5 bases, with 12 bases remaining between them. The CDR3 length is 13 residues. Germline assignment: CDR1 SGHNT and CDR2 YYREEE (reference sequence). The CDR3 DNA reads TGTGCCAGCAGCCCCCTCGGGGGAACTGAAGCTTTCTTT. Translating gives CASSPLGGTEAFF.

This chain uses TRBV4-3 with TRBJ2-5, with TRBD2 identical over 7 bases. V was clipped by 0 bases and J by 5 bases; unmatched bases: 6. CDR1 and CDR2 from the germline V gene are LGHNA and YSLEER. The CDR3 runs 15 residues. CDR3 region: CASSQDQSGAETQYF. CDR3 nucleotide sequence: TGCGCCAGCAGCCAAGATCAAAGCGGGGCCGAGACCCAGTACTTC.

The chain employs TRBV6-2 or TRBV6-3 and TRBJ1-1; 9 bases fit TRBD1. The length of the CDR3 is 16 residues. CDR1 is MNHEY and CDR2 is SVGEGT in the germline V gene. The V segment lost 5 bases and the J segment 4 bases; nucleotides outside the gene matches: 11. DNA of the CDR3: TGTGCCAGCAGTCCGAACAGGGGGCGCGGGAGCACTGAAGCTTTCTTT. This encodes CASSPNRGRGSTEAFF.

This clone appeared once. The chain recombines TRBV5-8 with TRBJ2-1; TRBD1 agrees at 7 bases. Per the germline V gene, CDR1 is SGHTS and CDR2 is YDEGEE. This CDR3 is 15 amino acids long. After removal of 5 bases from V and 5 bases from J, the junction contained 10 bases not matched to a gene. The CDR3 reads CASRLYGTVDNEQFF. The CDR3 DNA reads TGTGCCAGCAGGCTTTACGGGACAGTGGACAATGAGCAGTTCTTC.

The chain combines TRBV7-2 with TRBJ2-7; TRBD2 agrees at 13 bases. The germline V gene has CDR1 SGHTA and CDR2 FQGNSA. J was trimmed by 7 bases and V by 4 bases; bases with no gene match: 13. The CDR3 consists of 17 residues. The DNA for the CDR3 is TGTGCCAGCAGCTCCTCCTGGACTAGCGGGAGACTAGGGGAGCAGTACTTC. Protein sequence: CASSSSWTSGRLGEQYF.

This rearrangement joins TRBV25-1 to TRBJ2-1; 9 bases fit TRBD1. Trimming at V came to 2 bases and at J to 5 bases, leaving 4 bases not matched to a gene. The germline V gene has CDR1 MGHDK and CDR2 SYGVNS. This CDR3 has 15 residues. This CDR3 is CASSERTGVNNEQFF. CDR3 DNA sequence: TGTGCCAGCAGTGAAAGGACAGGGGTCAACAATGAGCAGTTCTTC.

CDR3 DNA: TGTGCCAGTAGCCCGCAACTAGCGGGAGGGCACGGGGCCAACGTCCTGACTTTC. Translating it yields CASSPQLAGGHGANVLTF. This sequence joins TRBV19 and TRBJ2-6; 13 bases align to TRBD2. The germline V gene encodes CDR1 LNHDA and CDR2 SQIVND (reference sequence). V was pared by 6 bases and J by 4 bases, with 9 bases of the junction left unmatched. This CDR3 has 18 residues.

The CDR3: CASSPPDRGDYGYTF. For the CDR3, the DNA is TGTGCCAGCAGCCCGCCGGACAGGGGCGACTATGGCTACACCTTC. The chain has TRBV28 and TRBJ1-2; 9 bases line up with TRBD1. Germline V lookup: CDR1 MDHEN, CDR2 SYDVKM. The CDR3 loop spans 15 amino acids. The ends lost 6 bases at V and 3 bases at J; junction bases unmatched: 8.

V is TRBV9 and J is TRBJ2-1, with 9 bases matching TRBD1. Germline CDR1 SGDLS, CDR2 YYNGEE. The J segment lost 1 base and the V segment lost 4 bases, leaving 18 bases of the junction unmatched. The CDR3 contains 20 residues. CDR3 amino acids: CASSPRTGVLRKGSYNEQFF. For the CDR3, the DNA is TGTGCCAGCAGCCCCCGGACAGGGGTGCTCCGTAAGGGGTCCTACAATGAGCAGTTCTTC.

This rearrangement joins TRBV29-1 to TRBJ2-1, with D uncertain. CDR1 and CDR2 from the germline V gene are SQVTM and ANQGSEA. Deletions cut 8 bases from V and 1 base from J, with 21 bases between. The CDR3 loop spans 16 amino acids. The CDR3 reads CSLNFRGRSSYNEQFF. The CDR3 nucleotides read TGCAGCCTTAACTTCCGCGGTAGGTCGTCCTACAATGAGCAGTTCTTC.

Comments on this clone: Other DNA variants within this sample encode the same CDR3. This rearrangement joins TRBV14 to TRBJ2-5, with TRBD2 matching over 13 bases. Germline CDR1 reads SGHDN; CDR2 reads FVKESK. This CDR3 has 15 amino acids. V lost 6 bases to trimming and J lost 5 bases; unmatched junction nucleotides: 6. The CDR3 sequence is CASSRTSGSGETQYF. The CDR3 DNA reads TGTGCCAGCAGTCGGACTAGCGGGAGCGGCGAGACCCAGTACTTC.

The chain joins TRBV4-1 to TRBJ2-5; 8 nucleotides line up with TRBD2. V shed 6 bases and J 1 base; nucleotides not matched to a gene: 4. CDR1 is MGHRA, CDR2 YSYEKL, per germline. The CDR3 is 14 amino acids. CDR3 sequence reads: CASRPGGFQETQYF. The DNA of the CDR3 is TGCGCCAGCAGGCCGGGGGGGTTCCAAGAGACCCAGTACTTC.

The J gene is TRBJ2-7, the V gene TRBV3-1 (or the pseudogene TRBV3-2); 11 positions match TRBD1. This CDR3 has 15 amino acids. V gave up 7 bases and J gave up 1 base; unmatched junction bases: 6. Germline V lookup: CDR1 LGHDT, CDR2 YNNKEL (reference sequence). The CDR3 loop is CASKFGQGASYEQYF. Here the CDR3 DNA reads TGTGCCAGCAAGTTTGGACAGGGGGCTTCCTACGAGCAGTACTTC.

The rearrangement joins TRBV6-5 to TRBJ2-1; D is unresolved. V gave up 3 bases and J gave up 8 bases, with 8 bases separating them. Germline CDR1 reads MNHEY; CDR2 reads SVGAGI. This CDR3 is 12 amino acids long. CDR3 in amino acids: CASSYNRDEQFF. The CDR3 region has the DNA TGTGCCAGCAGTTATAATAGAGATGAGCAGTTCTTC.

A single count supports this clone. The chain recombines TRBV6-5 with TRBJ2-4; 10 bases agree with TRBD2. The V segment lost 7 bases and the J segment 5 bases; nucleotides outside the gene matches: 8. CDR3 length equals 15 residues. Germline V gene data show CDR1 as MNHEY and CDR2 as SVGAGI. This CDR3 is CASTIAGGNQNIQYF. The CDR3 nucleotides are TGTGCCAGCACCATAGCGGGAGGAAACCAAAACATTCAGTACTTC.

This chain joins TRBV29-1 and TRBJ2-7; TRBD2 matches 10 bases. Germline V CDR1 and CDR2: SQVTM, ANQGSEA. V gave up 6 bases and J gave up 6 bases; unmatched junction bases: 11. The CDR3 sequence is 14 residues long. The CDR3 DNA reads as TGCAGCGTCCGAAGGGGGACTAGCGAAGGCGAGCAGTACTTC. Protein product: CSVRRGTSEGEQYF.

The chain has TRBV6-5 and TRBJ2-2; 10 nucleotides agree with TRBD2. Germline V CDR1 and CDR2: MNHEY, SVGAGI. This CDR3 comprises 16 residues. The ends lost 4 bases at V and 5 bases at J; junction bases unmatched: 7. The CDR3 bases are TGTGCCAGCAGTTTCCTAGCGGGAGCTGGAACCGGGGAGCTGTTTTTT. Amino acid sequence: CASSFLAGAGTGELFF.

This sequence joins TRBV28 and TRBJ1-2; possible D gene TRBD1, 5 bases. The V gene's germline CDR1 is MDHEN and CDR2 SYDVKM. V lost 3 bases and J 2 bases, leaving 10 bases between the germline ends. The CDR3 runs to 14 residues. The CDR3 DNA reads as TGTGCCAGCAGTTTCATCGGGGGAAACTATGGCTACACCTTC. Its protein product is CASSFIGGNYGYTF.

The chain couples TRBV7-3 to TRBJ2-1; 8 bases match TRBD2. The V and J ends lost 7 bases and 10 bases, in that order; junction bases with no gene match: 9. Germline-derived CDR1 and CDR2 are SGHTA and FQGTGA. The CDR3 is 13 residues long. The CDR3 reads CASTSVLAGEQFF. The DNA for the CDR3 is TGTGCCAGCACCTCCGTGTTAGCGGGGGAGCAGTTCTTC.

This clone was seen a handful of times. The V call is TRBV3-1 (or the pseudogene TRBV3-2), the J call TRBJ2-5; D not certain. The CDR3 runs to 11 residues. Germline values: CDR1 LGHDT, CDR2 YNNKEL (reference sequence). The ends were cut back, 2 bases at V and 5 bases at J, with 3 bases in the middle. This chain's CDR3 is CASSQSETQYF. CDR3 DNA: TGTGCCAGCAGCCAATCGGAGACCCAGTACTTC.

The gene calls are TRBV19 and TRBJ1-1, with TRBD1 identical over 9 bases. Losses at the gene ends were 9 bases for V and 1 base for J; bases not matched to a gene: 12. The germline gives CDR1 LNHDA, CDR2 SQIVND (reference sequence). This CDR3 is 16 amino acids long. The CDR3, as DNA: TGTGCCAGCCGGGGACAGGGATTGGGGCGGAACACTGAAGCTTTCTTT. It translates to CASRGQGLGRNTEAFF.

This clone has more than one count but fewer than ten. V gene TRBV27 combines with J gene TRBJ2-6; the D is unclear. Trimming took off 3 bases at V and 4 bases at J, with 10 bases between the two ends. CDR3 length: 15 amino acids. Per the germline V gene, CDR1 is MNHEY and CDR2 is SMNVEV (reference sequence). This chain's CDR3 is CASSFHPRGANVLTF. The CDR3 bases are TGTGCCAGCAGTTTCCACCCCCGGGGGGCCAACGTCCTGACTTTC.

V and J are TRBV2 and TRBJ1-5; TRBD1 is a possible D gene (6 bases). The CDR3 has 14 residues. The germline V and J ends were trimmed by 5 bases and 7 bases, with 15 bases remaining between them. CDR1 and CDR2 (germline): SNHLY, FYNNEI. CDR3 sequence (DNA): TGTGCCAGCAGTCGGGACACCCTTCGCCAGCCCCAGCATTTT. Its protein is CASSRDTLRQPQHF.

The chain is built from TRBV11-2 and TRBJ1-2; D is undetermined. Germline V gene sequence: CDR1 SGHAT, CDR2 FQNNGV. This CDR3 is 13 amino acids long. V was pared by 4 bases and J by 4 bases, with 10 bases between. The DNA of the CDR3 is TGTGCCAGCAGCTCCGGTCTTAGCTATGGCTACACCTTC. It codes for CASSSGLSYGYTF. The full variable domain, rest sourced from reference TRBV11-2 and TRBJ1-2, is EAGVAQSPRYKIIEKRQSVAFWCNPISGHATLYWYQQILGQGPKLLIQFQNNGVVDDSQLPKDRFSAERLKGVDSTLKIQPAKLEDSAVYLCASSSGLSYGYTFGSGTRLTVV.

This chain joins TRBV28 and TRBJ1-3, with TRBD1 identical over 9 bases. Per the germline V gene, CDR1 is MDHEN and CDR2 is SYDVKM. V lost 3 bases to trimming and J lost 6 bases; unmatched junction nucleotides: 6. The CDR3 consists of 15 residues. The CDR3 DNA sequence: TGTGCCAGCAGTTTGACGGGACAGGGCGAAAACACCATATATTTT. Its protein is CASSLTGQGENTIYF.

The chain combines TRBV9 with TRBJ1-1; no clear D gene. CDR3 length: 15 residues. Germline CDR1 and CDR2: SGDLS and YYNGEE. V dropped 3 bases and J dropped 0 bases, with 12 bases sitting between them. CDR3 sequence reads: CASSATRSVNTEAFF. CDR3 bases: TGTGCCAGCAGCGCCACGAGATCTGTGAACACTGAAGCTTTCTTT.

V gene TRBV7-6 combines with J gene TRBJ2-1, with 10 bases that match TRBD2. J was trimmed by 7 bases and V by 1 base; bases with no gene match: 7. Germline V lookup: CDR1 SGHVS, CDR2 FNYEAQ. The CDR3 has 16 amino acids. The CDR3 DNA is TGTGCCAGCAGCTTAGTCCCTAGCGGGAGTCCGAATGAGCAGTTCTTC. Residues: CASSLVPSGSPNEQFF.

This clone was seen a single time. The chain links TRBV9 to TRBJ1-1, with D tentatively TRBD1 (5 bases). The CDR3 is made up of 13 amino acids. Trimming took 4 bases from V and 5 from J, leaving 12 bases between them. Germline loops: CDR1 SGDLS, CDR2 YYNGEE. The CDR3: CASSTGVGTEAFF. CDR3 nucleotides: TGTGCCAGCAGCACAGGCGTTGGAACTGAAGCTTTCTTT.